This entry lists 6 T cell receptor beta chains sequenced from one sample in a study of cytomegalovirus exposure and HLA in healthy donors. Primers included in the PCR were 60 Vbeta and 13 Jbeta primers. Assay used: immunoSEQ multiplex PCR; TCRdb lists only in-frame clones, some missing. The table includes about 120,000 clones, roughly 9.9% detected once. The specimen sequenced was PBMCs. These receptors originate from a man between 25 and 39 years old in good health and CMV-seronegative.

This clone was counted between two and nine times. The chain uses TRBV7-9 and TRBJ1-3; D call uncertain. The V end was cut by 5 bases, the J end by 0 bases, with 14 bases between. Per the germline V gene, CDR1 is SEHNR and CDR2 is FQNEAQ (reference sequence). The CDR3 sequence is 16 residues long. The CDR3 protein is CASSRPPGNSGNTIYF. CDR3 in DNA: TGTGCCAGCAGCCGCCCCCCGGGAAACTCTGGAAACACCATATATTTT.

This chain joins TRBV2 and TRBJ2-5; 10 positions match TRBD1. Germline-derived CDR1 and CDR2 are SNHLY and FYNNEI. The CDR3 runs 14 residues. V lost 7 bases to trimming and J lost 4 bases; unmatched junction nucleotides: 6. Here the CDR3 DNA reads TGTGCCAGCACCACCGGGACAGGGGTAGAGACCCAGTACTTC. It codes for CASTTGTGVETQYF.

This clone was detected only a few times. The CDR3 DNA sequence: TGTGCCAGCAGCATAACCAACAGAGCTTTCTTT. Residues: CASSITNRAFF. The chain recombines TRBV11-3 with TRBJ1-1, with D unclear. Per germline, CDR1 SGHNT and CDR2 YENEEA. V shed 5 bases and J shed 10 bases, with 11 bases lying between them. This CDR3 is built from 11 residues.

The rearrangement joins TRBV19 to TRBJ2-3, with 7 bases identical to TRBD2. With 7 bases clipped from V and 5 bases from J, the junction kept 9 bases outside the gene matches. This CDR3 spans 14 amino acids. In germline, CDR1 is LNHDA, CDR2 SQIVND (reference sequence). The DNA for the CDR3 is TGTGCCAGTACGTTGGCGGGAGCGGGAGATACGCAGTATTTT. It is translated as CASTLAGAGDTQYF.

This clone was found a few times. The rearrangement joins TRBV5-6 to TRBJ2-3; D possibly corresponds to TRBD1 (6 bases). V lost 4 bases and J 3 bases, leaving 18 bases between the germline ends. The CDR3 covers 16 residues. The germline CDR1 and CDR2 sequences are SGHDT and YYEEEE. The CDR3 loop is CASSSTGRMGTDTQYF. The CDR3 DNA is TGTGCCAGCAGCAGTACAGGGAGAATGGGGACAGATACGCAGTATTTT.

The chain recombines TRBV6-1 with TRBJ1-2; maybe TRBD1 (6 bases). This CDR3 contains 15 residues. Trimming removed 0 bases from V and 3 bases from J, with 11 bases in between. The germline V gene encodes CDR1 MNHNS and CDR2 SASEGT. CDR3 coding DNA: TGTGCCAGCAGTGAAGCTTTTAACAGGGACTATGGCTACACCTTC. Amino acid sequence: CASSEAFNRDYGYTF.